The subject of this entry is one T cell receptor beta chain. Its matching antigen is unknown. There are 15 residues in the CDR3. CDR1 and CDR2 (germline): MNHNS, SASEGT. V gave up 6 bases and J gave up 2 bases, with 16 bases separating them. PCR was performed using 60 Vbeta and 13 Jbeta primers. Assay used: immunoSEQ multiplex PCR; TCRdb lists only in-frame clones, some missing. The table has 150,000 to 200,000 clones, 70% to 90% seen once. This record comes from a study of cytomegalovirus exposure and HLA in healthy donors. Study outcomes and limitations: Later, TCR association rates were found to vary by HLA locus, highest for DRB1 and lowest for HLA-C.

Sequenced input: PBMCs. The origin of this receptor is a young woman in good health and CMV-seropositive. The rearrangement joins TRBV6-1 to TRBJ1-2; TRBD1 is a possible D gene (5 bases). As DNA, the CDR3 is TGTGCCAGCAGCGCAGGGACTGCGTCGAACTATGGCTACACCTTC. Its translation is CASSAGTASNYGYTF.